This paragraph reports one T cell receptor beta chain. Its specificity is unknown. CDR1 and CDR2 from the germline V gene are MNHEY and SVGAGI. V was clipped by 2 bases and J by 7 bases, with 6 bases between them. The CDR3 is 11 amino acids. Each of the patients experienced relapse following autologous stem cell transplantation, and their brentuximab vedotin exposure differed. This sample stems from a study of PD-1 blockade in classical Hodgkin lymphoma. Regarding the study as a whole: Lower baseline TCR diversity was reported for newly diagnosed patients than for healthy donors.

Sequencing used immunoSEQ multiplex PCR; TCRdb keeps in-frame clones, though not all of them. This sample has roughly 40,000 clones, with around 86% found just once. Material: peripheral blood mononuclear cells (PBMCs), obtained at baseline. V is TRBV6-5 and J is TRBJ2-7; D is unclear. The TCR was taken from a human donor with classical Hodgkin lymphoma. The CDR3 DNA reads TGTGCCAGCAGTTACGGGATGGAGCAGTACTTC. Protein sequence: CASSYGMEQYF.